This entry is about one T cell receptor (beta chain). TCRdb passed the 5' RACE reads through MiXCR, listing each CDR3 protein once. This sample yields 450,000 to 650,000 distinct CDR3 sequences, of which about 14% are seen a single time; more than 13% belongs to the top ten. The source of the sample is a study of T cells after yellow fever vaccination. The CDR3 is made up of 15 amino acids. Germline V CDR1 and CDR2: SGHNT, YYREEE (reference sequence). J gave up 2 bases and V 5 bases, and 5 bases lay outside the gene matches. This TCR was recovered from a man aged 30 to 45 who received the YFV17D yellow fever vaccine. Sequencing used PBMCs, obtained on the day of the yellow fever booster vaccination. The chain has TRBV5-4 and TRBJ2-5, with TRBD2 matching 11 bases. The CDR3 loop reads CASRPGTSGQETQYF. In DNA form, the CDR3 reads TGTGCCAGCAGGCCTGGGACTAGCGGACAAGAGACCCAGTACTTC.